The source of this T cell receptor (beta chain) is a study of T cell responses to AZD1222 COVID-19 vaccine. This clone was detected only a few times. The table came from immunoSEQ multiplex PCR; TCRdb's copy has only in-frame clones and leaves some out. Here the sample spans some 120,000 clones, around 90% being singletons. Germline CDR1 SGDLS, CDR2 YYNGEE. CDR3 length: 13 residues. Losses at the gene ends were 3 bases for V and 3 bases for J; bases not matched to a gene: 3. J is TRBJ2-7 and V is TRBV9, with TRBD2 matching 7 bases. This sequence was found in an adult in good health. Sequences were derived from peripheral blood, sampled on day 0 of AZD1222 vaccination. CDR3 protein: CASSAGLSYEQYF. CDR3 in DNA: TGTGCCAGCAGCGCGGGACTAAGCTACGAGCAGTACTTC. The whole variable domain, remainder taken from reference TRBV9 and TRBJ2-7, is DSGVTQTPKHLITATGQRVTLRCSPRSGDLSVYWYQQSLDQGLQFLIQYYNGEERAKGNILERFSAQQFPDLHSELNLSSLELGDSALYFCASSAGLSYEQYFGPGTRLTVT.